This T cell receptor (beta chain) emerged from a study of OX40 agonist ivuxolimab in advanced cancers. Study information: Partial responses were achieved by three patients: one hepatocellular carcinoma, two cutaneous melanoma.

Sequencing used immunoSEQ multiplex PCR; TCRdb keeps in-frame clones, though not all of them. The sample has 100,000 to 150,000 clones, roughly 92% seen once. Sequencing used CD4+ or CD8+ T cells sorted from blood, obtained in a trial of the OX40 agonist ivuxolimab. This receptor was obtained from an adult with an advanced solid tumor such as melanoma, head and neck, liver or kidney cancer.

The CDR3 reads CAGSRGSNQPQHF. For the CDR3, the DNA is TGTGCCGGATCGAGGGGTAGCAATCAGCCCCAGCATTTT. V gene TRBV7-2 combines with J gene TRBJ1-5; D is perhaps TRBD1 (5 bases). Trimming stripped 11 bases from V and 0 bases from J, with 11 bases between. CDR1 and CDR2 from the germline V gene are SGHTA and FQGNSA. The CDR3 sequence is 13 residues long.